The next 27 T cell receptor beta chains were all read from a single sample in a study of Ad26.COV2.S vaccination and SARS-CoV-2 variants. Sample treatment: 19 received Ad26.COV2.S at low or high dose, single or two shots; 5 received placebo; per-sample allocation not given. All samples were drawn on day 63, counting from the first vaccine or placebo injection. The method was immunoSEQ multiplex PCR; TCRdb's version includes in-frame clones alone and lacks a portion of them. The table shows more than 300,000 clones, with less than 90% occurring only once. The sample consisted of peripheral blood, taken in a trial of Ad26.COV2.S vaccine versus placebo. Receptors originate from a person between 18 and 65 years old who received the Ad26.COV2.S COVID-19 vaccine or a placebo.

V usage is TRBV6-2 or TRBV6-3 and J usage is TRBJ2-7, with 11 nucleotides matching TRBD1. Germline V gene data show CDR1 as MNHEY and CDR2 as SVGEGT. The J segment lost 6 bases and the V segment lost 2 bases, leaving 3 bases of the junction unmatched. The CDR3 length is 14 residues. The CDR3, as DNA: TGTGCCAGCAGTTACCGGGACAGGGGGTCCGAGCAGTACTTC. This codes for CASSYRDRGSEQYF.

This clone was found once. The V and J genes are TRBV6-1 and TRBJ1-2; 8 nucleotides line up with TRBD1. CDR3 length equals 16 residues. Germline CDR1 MNHNS, CDR2 SASEGT. The V segment lost 1 base and the J segment 4 bases; nucleotides outside the gene matches: 8. The CDR3 coding sequence is TGTGCCAGCAGTGAAGAGGCAGGGGGCTTGACCTATGGCTACACCTTC. Protein product: CASSEEAGGLTYGYTF.

This chain uses TRBV6-5 with TRBJ1-5, with D tentatively TRBD1 (5 bases). Germline values: CDR1 MNHEY, CDR2 SVGAGI. Trimming removed 6 bases from V and 9 bases from J, with 18 bases in between. This CDR3 region has 14 residues. The CDR3 DNA reads as TGTGCCAGCAGAGACGGGGACGGCCTTGGGCCCCAGCATTTT. This sequence encodes CASRDGDGLGPQHF.

This sequence joins TRBV10-3 and TRBJ1-6; D may be TRBD1 (5 bases). Germline CDR1 ENHRY, CDR2 SYGVKD. This CDR3 region has 14 residues. Between the trimmed V and J ends, which lost 2 bases and 9 bases, there was a span of 11 bases. In DNA, the CDR3 is TGTGCCATCAGTGAGGGGGGAGAGTCTTCACCCCTCCACTTT. It codes for CAISEGGESSPLHF.

V usage is TRBV28 and J usage is TRBJ1-5; D unresolved. Germline V gives CDR1 MDHEN, CDR2 SYDVKM. This CDR3 is 14 amino acids long. The ends were cut back, 3 bases at V and 7 bases at J, with 13 bases in the middle. CDR3 bases: TGTGCCAGCAGTTTTGGCACACTCCCCCAGCCCCAGCATTTT. This sequence encodes CASSFGTLPQPQHF.

This chain joins TRBV7-2 and TRBJ1-1; D perhaps matches TRBD1 (5 bases). V was cut by 5 bases and J by 1 base, with 17 bases left in between. Germline CDR1 and CDR2: SGHTA and FQGNSA. The CDR3 consists of 16 residues. CDR3 in amino acids: CASSMATAGGNTEAFF. CDR3 DNA sequence: TGTGCCAGCAGCATGGCGACAGCCGGGGGGAACACTGAAGCTTTCTTT.

Only one count was recorded for this clone. The chain has TRBV5-1 and TRBJ2-3, with TRBD2 matching 15 bases. CDR1 and CDR2 from the germline V gene are SGHRS and YFSETQ. V was pared by 4 bases and J by 4 bases, with 10 bases of the junction left unmatched. The CDR3 loop spans 18 amino acids. In DNA form, the CDR3 reads TGCGCCAGCAGCCCCGGACTAGCGGGAGGGCCTGTTGCAGATACGCAGTATTTT. Translating gives CASSPGLAGGPVADTQYF.

The CDR3 sequence: CASSVVKDPGHEQYF. CDR3 DNA: TGTGCCAGCAGCGTAGTGAAGGACCCCGGCCACGAGCAGTACTTC. The chain is built from TRBV9 and TRBJ2-7; no clear D. The V gene lost 0 bases and the J gene lost 5 bases, with 15 bases spanning the gap. This CDR3 comprises 15 residues. The germline V gene has CDR1 SGDLS and CDR2 YYNGEE.

This chain links TRBV19 with TRBJ2-4; TRBD1 might be the D (5 bases). Germline lookup yields CDR1 LNHDA and CDR2 SQIVND (reference sequence). V was cut by 9 bases and J by 0 bases, with 15 bases left in between. This CDR3 comprises 15 residues. The CDR3 here is CASTQVGLAKNIQYF. CDR3 bases: TGTGCCAGCACCCAGGTGGGGCTAGCCAAAAACATTCAGTACTTC.

This clone has more than one count but fewer than ten. This chain links TRBV18 with TRBJ2-2; D is possibly TRBD1 (6 bases). Deletions cut 5 bases from V and 1 base from J, with 11 bases between. Germline V CDR1 and CDR2: KGHSH, LQKENI. This CDR3 region has 15 residues. The CDR3 DNA reads as TGTGCCAGCTCATCAGGGACAATGAACACCGGGGAGCTGTTTTTT. It translates to CASSSGTMNTGELFF.

The V gene is TRBV6-2 or TRBV6-3, the J gene TRBJ2-5; D might be TRBD1 (5 bases). Germline V gene data show CDR1 as MNHEY and CDR2 as SVGEGT. V shed 6 bases and J shed 2 bases, with 7 bases lying between them. This CDR3 is built from 12 residues. The CDR3 sequence: CASSRQQETQYF. As DNA, the CDR3 is TGTGCCAGCAGCCGACAGCAAGAGACCCAGTACTTC.

The chain links TRBV19 to TRBJ1-5; tentative D call: TRBD1 (5 bases). CDR1 and CDR2 from the germline V gene are LNHDA and SQIVND (reference sequence). Deletions cut 4 bases from V and 4 bases from J, with 11 bases between. CDR3 size: 14 residues. The CDR3 nucleotides are TGTGCCAGTAGTAGCATCCCAGGGAATCAGCCCCAGCATTTT. It yields the protein CASSSIPGNQPQHF.

The chain is built from TRBV6-5 and TRBJ2-4; TRBD1 aligns across 9 bases. V shed 6 bases, J shed 3 bases, and the junction held 6 bases outside the gene matches. The CDR3 extends over 15 amino acids. CDR1 MNHEY and CDR2 SVGAGI come from the germline V gene. Written as DNA, the CDR3 is TGTGCCAGCAGGCGGACAGGGGTTAGCAAAAACATTCAGTACTTC. It is translated as CASRRTGVSKNIQYF.

This chain uses TRBV6-5 with TRBJ2-7; 9 bases align to TRBD2. The length of the CDR3 is 15 residues. With V trimmed by 2 bases and J by 6 bases, 8 bases remained unmatched. The germline gives CDR1 MNHEY, CDR2 SVGAGI. CDR3: CASSYTAGGYGEQYF. CDR3 sequence (DNA): TGTGCCAGCAGTTACACCGCGGGGGGGTACGGCGAGCAGTACTTC.

This chain uses TRBV28 with TRBJ2-5; D may be TRBD2 (6 bases). Germline values: CDR1 MDHEN, CDR2 SYDVKM. V was cut by 4 bases and J by 5 bases, with 17 bases left in between. The CDR3 is 15 residues long. As DNA, the CDR3 is TGTGCCAGCAGTTCCTCGGTAGCGGCCCAGGAGACCCAGTACTTC. Translation gives CASSSSVAAQETQYF.

The chain combines TRBV5-6 with TRBJ1-1, with D uncertain. From germline, CDR1 is SGHDT and CDR2 YYEEEE. The V end was cut by 2 bases, the J end by 6 bases, with 11 bases between. The CDR3 extends over 13 amino acids. The CDR3 region has the DNA TGTGCCAGCAGCTTAGGGATTGGCGCTGAAGCTTTCTTT. Residues: CASSLGIGAEAFF.

The CDR3 sequence is CASSQQGSRETQYF. As DNA, the CDR3 is TGTGCCAGCAGCCAACAGGGGTCGAGGGAGACCCAGTACTTC. This rearrangement joins TRBV7-3 to TRBJ2-5; 7 bases map to TRBD1. Germline values: CDR1 SGHTA, CDR2 FQGTGA. The V gene end was trimmed by 5 bases and the J gene end by 5 bases; junction bases not matched to a gene: 8. The CDR3 loop spans 14 amino acids.

V is TRBV12-3 or TRBV12-4 and J is TRBJ2-2; 8 bases agree with TRBD2. With 4 bases clipped from V and 7 bases from J, the junction kept 2 bases outside the gene matches. The CDR3 runs to 13 residues. The CDR3 is CASSSTSGGELFF. DNA of the CDR3: TGTGCCAGCAGTTCTACTAGCGGCGGGGAGCTGTTTTTT.

This sequence joins TRBV19 and TRBJ2-3; D is perhaps TRBD1 or TRBD2 (5 bases each). This CDR3 has 14 residues. V was cut by 8 bases and J by 5 bases, with 17 bases left in between. Germline V CDR1 and CDR2: LNHDA, SQIVND (reference sequence). CDR3 DNA sequence: TGTGCCAGTTCTCCGGGGCCTGCTGGAGATACGCAGTATTTT. Residues: CASSPGPAGDTQYF.

This sequence joins TRBV3-1 (or the pseudogene TRBV3-2) and TRBJ1-3; 12 positions match TRBD1. With V trimmed by 1 base and J by 2 bases, 3 bases remained unmatched. Germline V gene sequence: CDR1 LGHDT, CDR2 YNNKEL (reference sequence). The CDR3 has 17 amino acids. DNA for the CDR3: TGTGCCAGCAGCCAAGGGGGACAGGGGGCAGCTGGAAACACCATATATTTT. Encoded protein: CASSQGGQGAAGNTIYF.

The CDR3 DNA sequence: TGTGCCAGTAGTATAGGGGGGACTAGCGGGAACAAGCAGTTCTTC. Its protein is CASSIGGTSGNKQFF. V usage is TRBV19 and J usage is TRBJ2-1, with 13 positions matching TRBD2. V trimming: 1 base; J trimming: 11 bases; junction bases outside the gene matches: 5. Per germline, CDR1 LNHDA and CDR2 SQIVND (reference sequence). The CDR3 has 15 residues.

This clone was picked up one time. V gene TRBV5-6 combines with J gene TRBJ2-2; D possibly uses TRBD1 or TRBD2 (5 bases each). Between the trimmed V and J ends, which lost 3 bases and 0 bases, there was a span of 12 bases. This CDR3 is built from 16 residues. Germline V CDR1 and CDR2: SGHDT, YYEEEE. CDR3 residues: CASSYVREPNTGELFF. CDR3 bases: TGTGCCAGCAGCTATGTCAGGGAGCCGAACACCGGGGAGCTGTTTTTT. The full variable domain, its missing parts supplied by reference TRBV5-6 and TRBJ2-2, is DAGVTQSPTHLIKTRGQQVTLRCSPKSGHDTVSWYQQALGQGPQFIFQYYEEEERQRGNFPDRFSGHQFPNYSSELNVNALLLGDSALYLCASSYVREPNTGELFFGEGSRLTVL.

This clone was seen only once. V usage is TRBV4-2 and J usage is TRBJ2-3, with 10 bases aligning to TRBD2. The trim removed 2 bases at V and 4 bases at J, leaving 6 bases unmatched. Germline CDR1 LGHNA, CDR2 YNFKEQ. The CDR3 consists of 16 residues. CDR3 sequence reads: CASSQMLAGAADTQYF. The CDR3 DNA is TGTGCCAGCAGCCAAATGCTAGCGGGAGCAGCAGATACGCAGTATTTT.

The genes are TRBV4-2 and TRBJ1-2; 8 nucleotides line up with TRBD1. Unmatched junction bases numbered 11, after V lost 1 base and J lost 4 bases. The CDR3 length is 17 residues. Germline CDR1 is LGHNA and CDR2 is YNFKEQ. CDR3 sequence: CASSQVSGQGMGYGYTF. The CDR3 DNA reads TGTGCCAGCAGCCAAGTCTCCGGACAGGGTATGGGCTATGGCTACACCTTC.

The rearrangement links TRBV25-1 to TRBJ2-1; 11 bases map to TRBD2. This CDR3 has 17 amino acids. Looked up from germline, CDR1 is MGHDK and CDR2 is SYGVNS. The V gene end was trimmed by 2 bases and the J gene end by 7 bases; junction bases not matched to a gene: 10. CDR3 in DNA: TGTGCCAGCAGTGAACCCGGACTAGCGGGCTCCGGTAATGAGCAGTTCTTC. Its protein is CASSEPGLAGSGNEQFF.

The chain combines TRBV7-2 with TRBJ1-3, with D possibly being TRBD1 (6 bases). Germline V gene data show CDR1 as SGHTA and CDR2 as FQGNSA. The V end was cut by 5 bases, the J end by 0 bases, with 14 bases between. The length of the CDR3 is 16 residues. In DNA, the CDR3 is TGTGCCAGCAGCACCACAGGGAGCCACTCTGGAAACACCATATATTTT. Its translation: CASSTTGSHSGNTIYF.

V usage is TRBV18 and J usage is TRBJ2-4; 15 bases map to TRBD2. The CDR3 consists of 18 residues. The V segment lost 5 bases and the J segment 10 bases; nucleotides outside the gene matches: 15. The germline gives CDR1 KGHSH, CDR2 LQKENI. CDR3 amino acids: CASSDIGLAGGPSGIQYF. DNA of the CDR3: TGTGCCAGCTCAGACATCGGACTAGCGGGAGGGCCCTCGGGGATTCAGTACTTC.